A single sample is the source of the 22 T cell receptor beta chains below, sequenced in a study of blood T cells in healthy people across ages (dated by TCRdb to 2014 to 2015). Libraries were constructed by 5' RACE. The sequencing machine was an Illumina HiSeq 2500. A second about 7 to 11 cycle PCR used a sample-barcoded 5' primer and a J-beta primer mix. TCRdb's own reprocessing of the public reads used fastp at Q25 and MiXCR and kept productive beta chains. Entries are consolidated by CDR3 protein sequence, retaining the most common genes and DNA. The sample table records roughly 1,500,000 distinct CDR3 sequences; roughly 30% of these occur just once. Jointly, the top ten make up about 11% of the sample. Sequenced sample: blood. These receptors originate from a woman aged 30 to 39 in good health.

The V and J genes are TRBV20-1 and TRBJ2-1; 13 bases are shared with TRBD2. The CDR3 extends over 17 amino acids. Germline CDR1 reads DFQATT; CDR2 reads SNEGSKA (reference sequence). The ends lost 6 bases at V and 0 bases at J; junction bases unmatched: 8. This CDR3 reads CSAQEGLAGLSYNEQFF. The CDR3 nucleotides are TGCAGTGCCCAGGAGGGACTAGCGGGGCTCTCCTACAATGAGCAGTTCTTC.

The chain combines TRBV20-1 with TRBJ2-5; a weak D match, TRBD2 (6 bases). The germline V gene has CDR1 DFQATT and CDR2 SNEGSKA (reference sequence). V lost 0 bases, J lost 1 base, and 12 bases lay in between. The CDR3 has 15 residues. The CDR3 DNA is TGCAGTGCTAGAGATCTAGAGCGGGCCCAAGAGACCCAGTACTTC. Protein product: CSARDLERAQETQYF.

This chain joins TRBV18 and TRBJ1-1; D not certain. CDR3 length: 14 residues. Germline CDR1 KGHSH, CDR2 LQKENI. Trimming cost V 3 bases and J 3 bases, with 11 bases left between them. The CDR3 DNA follows: TGTGCCAGCTCACCGAGCGGGAGGGACACTGAAGCTTTCTTT. As protein: CASSPSGRDTEAFF.

This chain joins TRBV6-6 and TRBJ1-2, with D hard to call. The CDR3 runs to 13 residues. Germline V lookup: CDR1 MNHNY, CDR2 SVGAGI (reference sequence). Trimming removed 5 bases from V and 0 bases from J, with 7 bases in between. DNA for the CDR3: TGTGCCAGCAGTACACCTACTAACTATGGCTACACCTTC. Translating gives CASSTPTNYGYTF.

Only a few counts were recorded for this clonotype. The chain links TRBV20-1 to TRBJ2-3; the match to TRBD2 covers 8 bases. Germline V gene sequence: CDR1 DFQATT, CDR2 SNEGSKA (reference sequence). The V gene end was trimmed by 1 base and the J gene end by 7 bases; junction bases not matched to a gene: 10. The length of the CDR3 is 15 residues. The CDR3 sequence is CSARVGSGKGNTQYF. CDR3 nucleotide sequence: TGCAGTGCTAGAGTGGGTAGCGGGAAGGGGAATACGCAGTATTTT.

The chain joins TRBV15 to TRBJ2-3; D unclear. Trimming removed 5 bases at V and 2 bases at J, with 14 bases between. This CDR3 contains 15 residues. Looked up from germline, CDR1 is LNHNV and CDR2 is YYDKDF (reference sequence). CDR3 sequence: CATSLRGLYTDTQYF. CDR3 nucleotide sequence: TGTGCCACCAGCTTACGCGGTCTCTACACAGATACGCAGTATTTT.

This clonotype was counted once. The chain recombines TRBV24-1 with TRBJ2-1; 8 bases are a match to TRBD2. CDR3 size: 18 residues. Germline V CDR1 and CDR2: KGHDR, SFDVKD. V lost 7 bases, J lost 2 bases, and 15 bases stayed unmatched. In nucleotides, the CDR3 is TGTGCCACCAGGCCGGGGGGGATTAAGGCGGGGGCCTACAATGAGCAGTTCTTC. This sequence encodes CATRPGGIKAGAYNEQFF.

The chain employs TRBV5-1 and TRBJ2-3; the match to TRBD2 covers 8 bases. This CDR3 is 16 amino acids long. The trim removed 4 bases at V and 5 bases at J, leaving 12 bases unmatched. Looked up from germline, CDR1 is SGHRS and CDR2 is YFSETQ. The DNA for the CDR3 is TGCGCCAGCAGCAAGGGACTAGTCGGTTCCCAAGATACGCAGTATTTT. Protein: CASSKGLVGSQDTQYF.

This chain links TRBV6-2 or TRBV6-3 with TRBJ2-3; TRBD2 aligns across 8 bases. The germline gives CDR1 MNHEY, CDR2 SVGEGT. This CDR3 is built from 13 residues. Germline trimming cut 5 bases from V and 5 bases from J; bases unmatched to any gene: 3. The CDR3 DNA follows: TGTGCCAGCAGTAGCGGGAGAATAGATACGCAGTATTTT. Its protein is CASSSGRIDTQYF.

The CDR3 DNA is TGCGCCAGCAGCCAATCATCTAGGAGTGGGAATGAGCAGTACTTC. Its translation is CASSQSSRSGNEQYF. The genes are TRBV4-1 and TRBJ2-5; D unclear. V was pared by 2 bases and J by 11 bases, with 21 bases between. The CDR3 has 15 amino acids. CDR1 MGHRA and CDR2 YSYEKL come from the germline V gene.

This clonotype was detected only a few times. The chain recombines TRBV7-6 with TRBJ2-2; unclear D gene. Germline assignment: CDR1 SGHVS and CDR2 FNYEAQ. V was cut by 5 bases and J by 6 bases, with 7 bases left in between. The CDR3 spans 12 residues. The CDR3, as DNA: TGTGCCAGCAGCCTAATTTCCGGGGAGCTGTTTTTT. Protein sequence: CASSLISGELFF.

J is TRBJ1-1 and V is TRBV4-1, with 8 bases fitting TRBD1. The V gene's germline CDR1 is MGHRA and CDR2 YSYEKL. V lost 1 base and J lost 7; bases outside the gene matches: 8. The CDR3 is made up of 15 amino acids. The CDR3 reads CASSQAPTGDFEAFF. In DNA, the CDR3 is TGCGCCAGCAGCCAAGCCCCGACAGGGGATTTTGAAGCTTTCTTT.

J is TRBJ2-7 and V is TRBV5-1, with 7 bases fitting TRBD2. The ends lost 4 bases at V and 4 bases at J; junction bases unmatched: 8. In germline, CDR1 is SGHRS, CDR2 YFSETQ. The CDR3 runs 14 residues. CDR3 region: CASSTGLDWYEQYF. As DNA, the CDR3 is TGCGCCAGCAGCACAGGACTAGATTGGTACGAGCAGTACTTC.

The J gene is TRBJ2-7, the V gene TRBV15, with 8 bases lining up with TRBD2. Germline assignment: CDR1 LNHNV and CDR2 YYDKDF (reference sequence). J lost 4 bases, V lost 8 bases, and 25 bases had no gene match. This CDR3 has 19 amino acids. CDR3 sequence reads: CATARESGITKAGEYEQYF. CDR3 nucleotides: TGTGCCACCGCCCGCGAAAGCGGCATTACGAAAGCGGGAGAGTACGAGCAGTACTTC.

A few counts support this clonotype. The chain has TRBV29-1 and TRBJ2-1; 7 bases line up with TRBD2. CDR1 SQVTM and CDR2 ANQGSEA come from the germline V gene. Trimming took 5 bases from V and 10 from J; bases not matched to a gene: 5. This CDR3 spans 11 amino acids. The CDR3 is CSVSSGAEQFF. Here the CDR3 DNA reads TGCAGCGTTTCCAGCGGGGCAGAGCAGTTCTTC.

This rearrangement joins TRBV6-1 to TRBJ1-4, with D maybe TRBD1 (5 bases). The CDR3 runs to 15 residues. V lost 5 bases, J lost 1 base, and 11 bases lay in between. Germline lookup yields CDR1 MNHNS and CDR2 SASEGT. DNA of the CDR3: TGTGCCAGCAGTAGGGGACGGGTAACTAATGAAAAACTGTTTTTT. It encodes CASSRGRVTNEKLFF.

The J gene is TRBJ2-3, the V gene TRBV20-1; 8 bases are shared with TRBD2. This CDR3 has 16 residues. V was pared by 5 bases and J by 2 bases, with 12 bases of the junction left unmatched. Per the germline V gene, CDR1 is DFQATT and CDR2 is SNEGSKA (reference sequence). The CDR3 here is CSAGPRLAPNTDTQYF. The CDR3 bases are TGCAGTGCTGGACCTCGACTAGCGCCAAACACAGATACGCAGTATTTT.

This clonotype was recorded many times. The rearrangement joins TRBV3-1 to TRBJ2-7; 13 positions agree with TRBD2. CDR1 is LGHDT, CDR2 YNNKEL, per germline (reference sequence). This CDR3 is built from 17 residues. V lost 1 base to trimming and J lost 0 bases; unmatched junction nucleotides: 3. The CDR3 DNA is TGTGCCAGCAGCCAAGGGGGACTAGCGGGGAACTCCTACGAGCAGTACTTC. It specifies CASSQGGLAGNSYEQYF.

The chain carries TRBV4-1 and TRBJ2-1; 7 nucleotides match TRBD2. This CDR3 spans 15 amino acids. Germline loops: CDR1 MGHRA, CDR2 YSYEKL. After removal of 4 bases from V and 7 bases from J, the junction contained 10 bases not matched to a gene. The CDR3 protein is CASSLISREVNEQFF. CDR3 in DNA: TGCGCCAGCAGCCTAATTTCTCGGGAGGTGAATGAGCAGTTCTTC.

In this sample, this clonotype turned up a few times. The chain links TRBV2 to TRBJ2-1; D call uncertain. This CDR3 is built from 13 residues. In germline, CDR1 is SNHLY, CDR2 FYNNEI. The V gene lost 9 bases and the J gene lost 0 bases, with 9 bases spanning the gap. The CDR3 protein is CASKQSSYNEQFF. Here the CDR3 DNA reads TGTGCCAGTAAACAGAGCTCCTACAATGAGCAGTTCTTC.

The gene calls are TRBV20-1 and TRBJ2-1; tentative D call: TRBD2 (6 bases). Trimming shortened V by 2 bases and J by 1 base, and 12 bases separated the two germline ends. There are 15 residues in the CDR3. Germline lookup yields CDR1 DFQATT and CDR2 SNEGSKA (reference sequence). CDR3: CSARSGVRSYNEQFF. The CDR3 DNA is TGCAGTGCTAGATCGGGGGTTAGGTCCTACAATGAGCAGTTCTTC.

This clonotype came up a few times. The V and J genes are TRBV20-1 and TRBJ2-7, with a possible D match to TRBD2 (5 bases). The CDR3 runs to 13 residues. The ends were cut back, 4 bases at V and 2 bases at J, with 12 bases in the middle. Germline V lookup: CDR1 DFQATT, CDR2 SNEGSKA (reference sequence). The CDR3 DNA is TGCAGTGCTACCTCTAGCAGACCCTACGAGCAGTACTTC. Residues: CSATSSRPYEQYF.